The next 14 T cell receptor beta chains were all read from a single sample in a study of brain metastases from non-small cell lung cancer. Here immunoSEQ multiplex PCR was the method, and the copy in TCRdb shows in-frame clones only, minus some. The sample yields over a thousand clones, 80% to 90% seen once. Sequences were obtained from tumor-adjacent normal tissue. The source of these receptors is a donor aged 40 or over with non-small cell lung cancer.

This clone was observed once. The V gene is TRBV2, the J gene TRBJ2-3, with 7 positions matching TRBD2. The germline V gene has CDR1 SNHLY and CDR2 FYNNEI. The ends lost 5 bases at V and 6 bases at J; junction bases unmatched: 2. The CDR3 is 12 amino acids. CDR3 DNA sequence: TGTGCCAGCAGTCCACTAGCGGATACGCAGTATTTT. This codes for CASSPLADTQYF.

This rearrangement joins TRBV5-6 to TRBJ1-1; possible D gene TRBD1, 6 bases. Germline V CDR1 and CDR2: SGHDT, YYEEEE. This CDR3 spans 16 amino acids. Trimming pared 0 bases from V and 1 base from J, leaving 13 bases between. CDR3 DNA: TGTGCCAGCAGCTTGGCCGGACAGAATCCGAACACTGAAGCTTTCTTT. It translates to CASSLAGQNPNTEAFF. The full variable domain, with the rest looked up from reference TRBV5-6 and TRBJ1-1, is DAGVTQSPTHLIKTRGQQVTLRCSPKSGHDTVSWYQQALGQGPQFIFQYYEEEERQRGNFPDRFSGHQFPNYSSELNVNALLLGDSALYLCASSLAGQNPNTEAFFGQGTRLTVV.

The V gene is TRBV3-1 (or the pseudogene TRBV3-2), the J gene TRBJ1-4, with D possibly matching TRBD1 (5 bases). There are 16 residues in the CDR3. CDR1 and CDR2 (germline): LGHDT, YNNKEL (reference sequence). V was shortened by 3 bases and J by 5 bases, with 16 bases between the two germline ends. The CDR3 DNA follows: TGTGCCAGCAGCCAGGATCTCCGTGGGGGGAATGAAAAACTGTTTTTT. Translating gives CASSQDLRGGNEKLFF.

The count of this clone is one. The chain joins TRBV12-3 or TRBV12-4 to TRBJ1-6; the D gene is possibly TRBD1 (6 bases). The V and J ends lost 4 bases and 11 bases respectively, with 12 bases between them. The CDR3 is 13 amino acids. This CDR3 reads CASSSTGLAPLHF. The DNA for the CDR3 is TGTGCCAGCAGTTCGACAGGTTTGGCACCCCTCCACTTT.

A word on this clone: The germline gene is not matched at one end of the junction; a read error may be the cause. The chain employs TRBV10-2 and TRBJ1-5, with D perhaps TRBD1 (6 bases). The germline gives CDR1 WSHSY, CDR2 SAAADI. This CDR3 spans 13 amino acids. The CDR3 sequence: CVSSGQINQPQHF. The CDR3, as DNA: TGCGTCAGCAGTGGACAGATTAATCAGCCCCAGCATTTT.

The chain recombines TRBV6-6 with TRBJ2-7; D is uncertain. Trimming pared 6 bases from V and 4 bases from J, leaving 10 bases between. The CDR3 consists of 12 residues. The germline gives CDR1 MNHNY, CDR2 SVGAGI (reference sequence). CDR3 residues: CASRPTVYEQYF. The CDR3 region has the DNA TGTGCCAGCAGACCAACAGTATACGAGCAGTACTTC.

J is TRBJ1-2 and V is TRBV7-9; D is unresolved. The germline V gene encodes CDR1 SEHNR and CDR2 FQNEAQ (reference sequence). This CDR3 contains 12 residues. Trimming shortened V by 3 bases and J by 4 bases, and 6 bases separated the two germline ends. For the CDR3, the DNA is TGTGCCAGCAGCTTGCCGCTCTATGGCTACACCTTC. Translation: CASSLPLYGYTF. Using reference TRBV7-9 and TRBJ1-2 for the parts outside the CDR3, the full variable domain is DTGVSQNPRHKITKRGQNVTFRCDPISEHNRLYWYRQTLGQGPEFLTYFQNEAQLEKSRLLSDRFSAERPKGSFSTLEIQRTEQGDSAMYLCASSLPLYGYTFGSGTRLTVV.

Details on this clone: The sample contains more than one DNA sequence encoding this CDR3. V usage is TRBV19 and J usage is TRBJ1-5, with a weak D call TRBD1 (5 bases). This CDR3 is built from 18 residues. From germline, CDR1 is LNHDA and CDR2 SQIVND (reference sequence). Trimming cost V 2 bases and J 0 bases, with 17 bases left between them. CDR3 sequence (DNA): TGTGCCAGTAGTATAAAAGGGGTTGCGGGTTCTAGCAATCAGCCCCAGCATTTT. Translation gives CASSIKGVAGSSNQPQHF. Using reference TRBV19 and TRBJ1-5 for the parts outside the CDR3, the full variable domain is DGGITQSPKYLFRKEGQNVTLSCEQNLNHDAMYWYRQDPGQGLRLIYYSQIVNDFQKGDIAEGYSVSREKKESFPLTVTSAQKNPTAFYLCASSIKGVAGSSNQPQHFGDGTRLSIL.

Concerning this clone itself: One end of the junction fails to match germline, which may point to a read error. The same CDR3 arises from other DNA sequences in this sample as well. The chain is built from TRBV6-5 and TRBJ2-7; D is undetermined. The length of the CDR3 is 12 residues. Germline-derived CDR1 and CDR2 are MNHEY and SVGAGI. CDR3 coding DNA: TGTGCCAGCAGCAGCGACGGTTACGAGCAGTATTTC. Protein: CASSSDGYEQYF.

The rearrangement uses TRBV29-1 and TRBJ2-3; the D gene is possibly TRBD2 (6 bases). The CDR3 length is 13 residues. V lost 3 bases, J lost 6 bases, and 13 bases lay in between. The V gene's germline CDR1 is SQVTM and CDR2 ANQGSEA. The CDR3 coding sequence is TGCAGCGTTGAGGAGGGGCTCGCGGATACGCAGTATTTT. This codes for CSVEEGLADTQYF.

This clone showed up just once. The chain combines TRBV7-3 with TRBJ2-5; possibly TRBD1 or TRBD2 for D (6 bases each). The V end lost 4 bases, the J end lost 5 bases, and 17 bases lay between the germline ends. Germline CDR1 and CDR2: SGHTA and FQGTGA. The CDR3 totals 15 residues. CDR3 region: CASSSSGAKSETQYF. The CDR3 DNA sequence: TGTGCCAGCAGCTCTTCGGGGGCGAAGTCGGAGACCCAGTACTTC.

This chain uses TRBV28 with TRBJ2-7; D unclear. The CDR3 consists of 13 residues. Germline CDR1 reads MDHEN; CDR2 reads SYDVKM. The V and J ends lost 5 bases and 3 bases respectively, with 11 bases between them. The CDR3 DNA sequence: TGTGCCAGCAGTCCCCCTGGGTTCTACGAGCAGTACTTC. Translated: CASSPPGFYEQYF.

V usage is TRBV5-5 and J usage is TRBJ1-1; D ambiguous. Trimming removed 2 bases at V and 3 bases at J, with 14 bases between. Germline CDR1 is SGHKS and CDR2 is YYEKEE (reference sequence). The CDR3 runs to 15 residues. The CDR3 loop reads CASSLSDFLDTEAFF. DNA for the CDR3: TGTGCCAGCAGCTTATCGGACTTCTTGGACACTGAAGCTTTCTTT. Based on the CDR3 plus reference TRBV5-5 and TRBJ1-1, the full variable domain is DAGVTQSPTHLIKTRGQQVTLRCSPISGHKSVSWYQQVLGQGPQFIFQYYEKEERGRGNFPDRFSARQFPNYSSELNVNALLLGDSALYLCASSLSDFLDTEAFFGQGTRLTVV.

As for this clone: Different DNA sequences within this sample yield the same CDR3. This sequence joins TRBV28 and TRBJ2-5; no clear D gene. Germline V CDR1 and CDR2: MDHEN, SYDVKM. The CDR3 loop spans 15 amino acids. The germline V and J ends were trimmed by 3 bases and 2 bases, with 13 bases remaining between them. In DNA form, the CDR3 reads TGTGCCAGCAGTTTTCCAGAGAGGTCTCAAGAGACCCAGTACTTC. This encodes CASSFPERSQETQYF. Full variable domain (outside the CDR3, taken from reference TRBV28 and TRBJ2-5): DVKVTQSSRYLVKRTGEKVFLECVQDMDHENMFWYRQDPGLGLRLIYFSYDVKMKEKGDIPEGYSVSREKKERFSLILESASTNQTSMYLCASSFPERSQETQYFGPGTRLLVL.